The 5 T cell receptor beta chains given below trace back to one sample, sequenced in a study of CD4+ T cells in melanoma. Repertoires were generated with immunoSEQ multiplex PCR, while TCRdb's copy carries only in-frame clones and drops some. The sample holds 90,000 to 130,000 clones, about 92% seen once. The specimen sequenced was peripheral blood. These receptors came from a human donor with melanoma.

The chain joins TRBV19 to TRBJ2-7, with 8 positions matching TRBD1. The CDR3 extends over 15 amino acids. Germline trimming cut 3 bases from V and 9 bases from J; bases unmatched to any gene: 13. The V gene's germline CDR1 is LNHDA and CDR2 SQIVND (reference sequence). The CDR3 protein is CASSIPGTGDDGQYF. CDR3 nucleotides: TGTGCCAGTAGTATCCCCGGGACAGGCGACGACGGGCAGTACTTC.

This clone was detected only once. V and J are TRBV7-2 and TRBJ2-7, with D possibly TRBD1 on 7 matching bases. CDR3 length: 13 residues. Trimming left V 5 bases short and J 7 bases short, with 15 bases between. Germline V gene lookup returns CDR1 SGHTA and CDR2 FQGNSA. CDR3 sequence (DNA): TGTGCCAGCAGCGGGGGGCGGGACAGTGAGCAGTACTTC. Translation: CASSGGRDSEQYF.

The gene calls are TRBV5-4 and TRBJ2-3; D gene unclear. V was trimmed by 0 bases and J by 2 bases, leaving 10 bases between them. The CDR3 consists of 15 residues. Germline CDR1 reads SGHNT; CDR2 reads YYREEE (reference sequence). CDR3 DNA sequence: TGTGCCAGCAGCTTGGGCGCCCGCAACACAGATACGCAGTATTTT. Amino acid sequence: CASSLGARNTDTQYF. Variable domain in full (rest from reference TRBV5-4 and TRBJ2-3): ETGVTQSPTHLIKTRGQQVTLRCSSQSGHNTVSWYQQALGQGPQFIFQYYREEENGRGNFPPRFSGLQFPNYSSELNVNALELDDSALYLCASSLGARNTDTQYFGPGTRLTVL.

The J gene is TRBJ1-2, the V gene TRBV9; D may be TRBD1 (5 bases). In germline, CDR1 is SGDLS, CDR2 YYNGEE. The V end lost 0 bases, the J end lost 6 bases, and 15 bases lay between the germline ends. The CDR3 is made up of 15 amino acids. This chain's CDR3 is CASSVVARQTNGYTF. The CDR3 nucleotides read TGTGCCAGCAGCGTAGTTGCGAGACAGACGAATGGCTACACCTTC.

The V and J genes are TRBV4-3 and TRBJ2-2; D is ambiguous. The V end lost 1 base, the J end lost 4 bases, and 4 bases lay between the germline ends. CDR3 size: 13 residues. Germline V gene lookup returns CDR1 LGHNA and CDR2 YSLEER. CDR3 in DNA: TGCGCCAGCAGCCAAGCAGTCACCGGGGAGCTGTTTTTT. It translates to CASSQAVTGELFF.